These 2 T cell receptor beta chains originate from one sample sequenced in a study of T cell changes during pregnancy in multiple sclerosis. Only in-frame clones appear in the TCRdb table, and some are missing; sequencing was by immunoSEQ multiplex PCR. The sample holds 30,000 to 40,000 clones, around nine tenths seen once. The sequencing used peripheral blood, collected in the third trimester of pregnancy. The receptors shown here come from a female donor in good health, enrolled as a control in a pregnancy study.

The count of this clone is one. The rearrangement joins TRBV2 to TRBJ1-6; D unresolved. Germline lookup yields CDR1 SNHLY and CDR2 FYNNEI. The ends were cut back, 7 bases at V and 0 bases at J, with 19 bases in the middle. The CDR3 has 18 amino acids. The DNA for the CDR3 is TGTGCCAGCAACATACAAGAGGGAATATCCTCCTATAATTCACCCCTCCACTTT. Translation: CASNIQEGISSYNSPLHF.

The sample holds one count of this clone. The CDR3 nucleotides are TGTGCCAGTACCCCTCGGGCGGCAGGGATTCAGCCCCAGCATTTT. It codes for CASTPRAAGIQPQHF. The J gene is TRBJ1-5, the V gene TRBV19; D is possibly TRBD1 (5 bases). CDR3 size: 15 residues. The V gene's germline CDR1 is LNHDA and CDR2 SQIVND (reference sequence). V was shortened by 7 bases and J by 6 bases, with 19 bases between the two germline ends.